This TCR beta chain is from a study of cytomegalovirus exposure and HLA in healthy donors. It was with 60 Vbeta and 13 Jbeta primers that the PCR ran. Using immunoSEQ multiplex PCR, the repertoire was profiled, and TCRdb retains in-frame clones only, with some absent. Of approximately 140,000 clones listed, approximately 79% are singletons. This CDR3 has 15 amino acids. From germline, CDR1 is SGHRS and CDR2 YFSETQ. V gave up 3 bases and J gave up 6 bases; unmatched junction bases: 3. The source is a man aged 45 to 65 in good health and CMV-seropositive. V is TRBV5-1 and J is TRBJ2-1, with 13 bases identical to TRBD2. What was sequenced was PBMCs. The CDR3: CASSSRTSGSNEQFF. CDR3 DNA sequence: TGCGCCAGCAGCTCTAGGACTAGCGGGAGCAATGAGCAGTTCTTC.